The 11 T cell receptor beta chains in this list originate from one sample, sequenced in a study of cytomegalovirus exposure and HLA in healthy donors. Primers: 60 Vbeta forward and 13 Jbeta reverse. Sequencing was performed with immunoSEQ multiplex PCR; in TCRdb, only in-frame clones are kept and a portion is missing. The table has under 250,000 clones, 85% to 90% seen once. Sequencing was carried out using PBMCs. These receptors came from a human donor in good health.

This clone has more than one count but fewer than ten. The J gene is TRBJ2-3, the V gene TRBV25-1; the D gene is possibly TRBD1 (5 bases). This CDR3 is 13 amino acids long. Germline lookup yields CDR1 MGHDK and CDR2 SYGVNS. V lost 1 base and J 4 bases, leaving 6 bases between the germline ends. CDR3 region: CASSESGSDTQYF. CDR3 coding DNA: TGTGCCAGCAGTGAATCAGGGTCAGATACGCAGTATTTT.

This CDR3 is CASSYSIRGAKNIQYF. The CDR3 nucleotides read TGTGCCAGCAGTTACTCTATAAGGGGAGCCAAAAACATTCAGTACTTC. V usage is TRBV6-5 and J usage is TRBJ2-4; D may be TRBD1 (5 bases). CDR1 and CDR2 (germline): MNHEY, SVGAGI. The V and J ends lost 0 bases and 0 bases respectively, with 9 bases between them. This CDR3 contains 16 residues.

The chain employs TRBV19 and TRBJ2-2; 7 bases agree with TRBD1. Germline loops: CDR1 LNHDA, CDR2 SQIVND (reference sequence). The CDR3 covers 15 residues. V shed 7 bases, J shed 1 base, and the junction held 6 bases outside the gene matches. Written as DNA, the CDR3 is TGTGCCAGTAAACCGGGACAGATGAACACCGGGGAGCTGTTTTTT. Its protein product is CASKPGQMNTGELFF.

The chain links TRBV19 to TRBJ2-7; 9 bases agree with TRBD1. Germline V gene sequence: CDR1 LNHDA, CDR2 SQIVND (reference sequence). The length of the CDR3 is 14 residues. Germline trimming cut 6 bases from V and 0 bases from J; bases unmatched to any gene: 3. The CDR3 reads CASRRQGVSYEQYF. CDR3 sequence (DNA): TGTGCCAGTAGGAGACAGGGGGTCTCCTACGAGCAGTACTTC. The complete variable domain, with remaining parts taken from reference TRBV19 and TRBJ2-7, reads DGGITQSPKYLFRKEGQNVTLSCEQNLNHDAMYWYRQDPGQGLRLIYYSQIVNDFQKGDIAEGYSVSREKKESFPLTVTSAQKNPTAFYLCASRRQGVSYEQYFGPGTRLTVT.

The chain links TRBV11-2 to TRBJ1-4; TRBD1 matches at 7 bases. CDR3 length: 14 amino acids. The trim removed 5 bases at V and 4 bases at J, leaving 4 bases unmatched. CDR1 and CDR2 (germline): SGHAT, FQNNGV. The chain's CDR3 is CASSLTGLNEKLFF. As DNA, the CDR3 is TGTGCCAGCAGCCTGACAGGGCTTAATGAAAAACTGTTTTTT.

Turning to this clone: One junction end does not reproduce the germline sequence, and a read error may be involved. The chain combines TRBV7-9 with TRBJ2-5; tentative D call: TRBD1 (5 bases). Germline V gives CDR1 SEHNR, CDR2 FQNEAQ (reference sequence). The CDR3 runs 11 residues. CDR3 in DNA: TGTTCCAGCCAGGGACAAGAGACCCAGTACTTC. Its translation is CSSQGQETQYF.

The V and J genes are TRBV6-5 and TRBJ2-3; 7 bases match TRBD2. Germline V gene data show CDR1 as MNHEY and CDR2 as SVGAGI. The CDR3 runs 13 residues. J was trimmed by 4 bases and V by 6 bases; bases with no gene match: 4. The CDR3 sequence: CASRSAGADTQYF. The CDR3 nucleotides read TGTGCCAGCAGGTCCGCGGGAGCAGATACGCAGTATTTT.

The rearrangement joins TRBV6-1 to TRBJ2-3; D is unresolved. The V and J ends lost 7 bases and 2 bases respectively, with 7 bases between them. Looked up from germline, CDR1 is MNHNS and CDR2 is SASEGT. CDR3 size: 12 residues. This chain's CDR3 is CASNDNTDTQYF. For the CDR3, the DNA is TGTGCCAGCAACGACAACACAGATACGCAGTATTTT.

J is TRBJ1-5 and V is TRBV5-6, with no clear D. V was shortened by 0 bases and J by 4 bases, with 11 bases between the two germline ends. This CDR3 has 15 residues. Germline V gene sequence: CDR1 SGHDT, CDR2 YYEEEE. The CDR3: CASSLGLRENQPQHF. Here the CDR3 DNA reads TGTGCCAGCAGCTTGGGACTGCGAGAGAATCAGCCCCAGCATTTT.

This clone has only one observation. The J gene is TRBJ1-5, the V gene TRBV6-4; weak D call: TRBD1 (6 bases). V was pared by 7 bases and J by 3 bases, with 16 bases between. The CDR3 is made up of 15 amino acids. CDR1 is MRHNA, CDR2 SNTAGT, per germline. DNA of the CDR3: TGTGCCAGCAAAACCAGGGGAGGGCCCAATCAGCCCCAGCATTTT. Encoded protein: CASKTRGGPNQPQHF.

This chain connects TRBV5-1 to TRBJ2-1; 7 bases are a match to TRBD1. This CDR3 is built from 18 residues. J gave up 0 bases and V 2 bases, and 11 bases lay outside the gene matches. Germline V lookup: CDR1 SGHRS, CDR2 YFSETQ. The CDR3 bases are TGCGCCAGCAGCTTAGGGGACAGCCCGGCGGGCTCCTACAATGAGCAGTTCTTC. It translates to CASSLGDSPAGSYNEQFF.